One T cell receptor beta chain is described in this entry. The antigen is not known. The TCR beta cDNA libraries contained unique molecular identifiers. MiXCR was run by TCRdb on the PCR reads, yielding one entry per CDR3 protein. In the table there are roughly 800,000 distinct CDR3 sequences, roughly 27% of which are singletons. The data are from a study of post-analysis software for immune sequencing data. General study points: Compared with controls, patients had more of 4 or 5 TRBV segments, including TRBV5-6, TRBV5-1 and TRBV20-1.

The CDR3 contains 17 residues. The germline gives CDR1 SGHRS, CDR2 YFSETQ. V lost 2 bases, J lost 6 bases, and 20 bases lay in between. The J gene is TRBJ2-2, the V gene TRBV5-1, with D perhaps TRBD1 or TRBD2 (5 bases each). Material for sequencing was blood. The clonotype was recovered from a girl aged 10 to 17 with multiple sclerosis. The CDR3 DNA reads TGCGCCAGCAGCTTCTCAGTCCGGGCTGGGGGTGCCGGGGAGCTGTTTTTT. Amino acid sequence: CASSFSVRAGGAGELFF.